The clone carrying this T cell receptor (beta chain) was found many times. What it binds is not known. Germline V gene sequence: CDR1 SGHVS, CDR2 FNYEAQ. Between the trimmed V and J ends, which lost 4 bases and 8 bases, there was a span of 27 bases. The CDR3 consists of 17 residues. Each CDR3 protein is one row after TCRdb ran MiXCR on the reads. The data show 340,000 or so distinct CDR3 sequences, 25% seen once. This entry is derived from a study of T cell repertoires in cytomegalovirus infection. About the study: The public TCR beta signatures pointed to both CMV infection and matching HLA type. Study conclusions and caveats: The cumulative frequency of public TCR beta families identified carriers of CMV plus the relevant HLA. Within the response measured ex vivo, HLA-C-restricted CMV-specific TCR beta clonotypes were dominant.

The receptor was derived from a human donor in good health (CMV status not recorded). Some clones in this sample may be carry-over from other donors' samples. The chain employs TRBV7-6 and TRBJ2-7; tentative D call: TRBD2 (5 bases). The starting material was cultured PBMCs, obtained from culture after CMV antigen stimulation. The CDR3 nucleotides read TGTGCCAGCAGCTCCGGACTGCCAGGATCGGGTTGGCAGAAGCAGTACTTC. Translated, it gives CASSSGLPGSGWQKQYF.